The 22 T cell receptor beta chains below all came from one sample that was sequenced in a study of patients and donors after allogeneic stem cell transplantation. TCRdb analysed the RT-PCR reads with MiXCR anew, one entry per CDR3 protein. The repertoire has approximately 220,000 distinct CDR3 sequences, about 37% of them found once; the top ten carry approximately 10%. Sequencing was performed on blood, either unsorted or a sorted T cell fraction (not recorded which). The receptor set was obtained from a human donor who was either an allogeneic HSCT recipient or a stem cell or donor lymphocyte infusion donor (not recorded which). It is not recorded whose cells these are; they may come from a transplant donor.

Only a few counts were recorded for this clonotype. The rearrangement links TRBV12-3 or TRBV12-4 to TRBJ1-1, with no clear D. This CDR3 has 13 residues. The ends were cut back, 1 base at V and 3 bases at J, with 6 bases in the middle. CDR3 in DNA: TGTGCCAGCAGTTTAGGAGGTCACACTGAAGCTTTCTTT. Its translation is CASSLGGHTEAFF.

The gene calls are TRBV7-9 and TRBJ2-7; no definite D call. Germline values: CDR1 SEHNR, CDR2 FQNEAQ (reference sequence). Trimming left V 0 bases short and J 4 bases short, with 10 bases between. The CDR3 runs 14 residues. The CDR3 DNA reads TGTGCCAGCAGCTTAGCTGGCAGAGAGTACGAGCAGTACTTC. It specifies CASSLAGREYEQYF.

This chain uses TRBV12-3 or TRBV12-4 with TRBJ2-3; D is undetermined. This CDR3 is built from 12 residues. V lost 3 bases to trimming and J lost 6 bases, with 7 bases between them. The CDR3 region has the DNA TGTGCCAGCAGTTTGTGGCGGGATACGCAGTATTTT. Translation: CASSLWRDTQYF.

The CDR3 DNA is TGTGCCACCAGCAGCACCGGGGTGGGCAGCCGTACCTACGAGCAGTACTTC. Protein sequence: CATSSTGVGSRTYEQYF. The chain recombines TRBV15 with TRBJ2-7; D perhaps matches TRBD2 (5 bases). This CDR3 spans 17 amino acids. Deletions cut 3 bases from V and 2 bases from J, with 20 bases between. CDR1 is LNHNV, CDR2 YYDKDF, per germline (reference sequence).

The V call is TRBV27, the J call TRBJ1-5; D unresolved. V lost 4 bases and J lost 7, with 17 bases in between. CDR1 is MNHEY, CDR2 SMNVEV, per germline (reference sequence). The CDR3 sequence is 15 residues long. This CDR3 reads CASSSRGFVDQPQHF. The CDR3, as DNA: TGTGCCAGCAGTTCCCGGGGATTCGTTGACCAGCCCCAGCATTTT.

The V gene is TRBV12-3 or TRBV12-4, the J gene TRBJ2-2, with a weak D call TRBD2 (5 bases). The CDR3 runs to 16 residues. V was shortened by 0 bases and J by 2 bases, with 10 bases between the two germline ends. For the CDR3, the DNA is TGTGCCAGCAGTTTAGCGCTGGGGAGCAACACCGGGGAGCTGTTTTTT. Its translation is CASSLALGSNTGELFF.

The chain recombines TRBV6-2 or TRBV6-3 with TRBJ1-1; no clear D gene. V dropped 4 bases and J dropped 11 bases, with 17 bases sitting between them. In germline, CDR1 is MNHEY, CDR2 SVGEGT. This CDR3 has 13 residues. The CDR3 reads CASSWILKGEAFF. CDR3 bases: TGTGCCAGCAGTTGGATATTAAAGGGCGAGGCTTTCTTT.

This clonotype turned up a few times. As DNA, the CDR3 is TGCAGTGCTAGTTGGGACACAGCGTTGAACACTGAAGCTTTCTTT. Translation: CSASWDTALNTEAFF. The chain employs TRBV20-1 and TRBJ1-1; tentative D call: TRBD1 (6 bases). Germline lookup yields CDR1 DFQATT and CDR2 SNEGSKA (reference sequence). The CDR3 sequence is 15 residues long. Trimming pared 3 bases from V and 0 bases from J, leaving 14 bases between.

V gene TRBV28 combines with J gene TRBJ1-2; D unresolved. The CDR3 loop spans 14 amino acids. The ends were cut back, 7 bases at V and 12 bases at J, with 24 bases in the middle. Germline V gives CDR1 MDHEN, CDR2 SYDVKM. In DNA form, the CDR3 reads TGTGCCAGCACCCCCACTGGTGGAGGACGGCGGCACACCTTC. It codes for CASTPTGGGRRHTF.

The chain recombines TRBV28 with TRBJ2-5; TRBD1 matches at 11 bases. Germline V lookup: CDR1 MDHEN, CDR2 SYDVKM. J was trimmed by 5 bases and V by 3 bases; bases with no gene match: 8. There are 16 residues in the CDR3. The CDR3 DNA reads TGTGCCAGCAGTTTCCCCGGACAGGGGGCTTGGGAGACCCAGTACTTC. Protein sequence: CASSFPGQGAWETQYF.

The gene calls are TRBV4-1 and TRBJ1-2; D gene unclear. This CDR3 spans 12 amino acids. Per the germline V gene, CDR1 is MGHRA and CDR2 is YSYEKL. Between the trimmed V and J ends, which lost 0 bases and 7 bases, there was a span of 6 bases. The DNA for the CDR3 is TGCGCCAGCAGCCAAGAATGGGGTGGCTACACCTTC. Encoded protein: CASSQEWGGYTF.

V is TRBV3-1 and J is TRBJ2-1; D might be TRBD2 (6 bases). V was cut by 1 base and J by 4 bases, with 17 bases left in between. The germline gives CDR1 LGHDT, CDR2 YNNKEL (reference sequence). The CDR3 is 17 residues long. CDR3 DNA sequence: TGTGCCAGCAGCCAAGTCCCAGGGCGGGGTGGGTACAATGAGCAGTTCTTC. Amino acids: CASSQVPGRGGYNEQFF.

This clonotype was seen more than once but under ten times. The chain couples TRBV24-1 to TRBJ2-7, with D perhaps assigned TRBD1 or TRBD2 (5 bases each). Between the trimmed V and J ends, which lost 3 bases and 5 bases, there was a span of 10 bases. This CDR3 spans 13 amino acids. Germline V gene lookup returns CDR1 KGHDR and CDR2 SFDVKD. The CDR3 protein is CATSDPGRNEQYF. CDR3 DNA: TGTGCCACCAGTGATCCGGGACGGAACGAGCAGTACTTC.

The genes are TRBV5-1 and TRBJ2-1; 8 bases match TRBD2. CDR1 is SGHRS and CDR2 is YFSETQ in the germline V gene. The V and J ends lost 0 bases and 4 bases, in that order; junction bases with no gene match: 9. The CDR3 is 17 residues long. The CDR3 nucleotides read TGCGCCAGCAGCTTGGTAACGGGGGGGCCGTTGTACAATGAGCAGTTCTTC. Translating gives CASSLVTGGPLYNEQFF. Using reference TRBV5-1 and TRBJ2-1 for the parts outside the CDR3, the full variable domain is KAGVTQTPRYLIKTRGQQVTLSCSPISGHRSVSWYQQTPGQGLQFLFEYFSETQRNKGNFPGRFSGRQFSNSRSEMNVSTLELGDSALYLCASSLVTGGPLYNEQFFGPGTRLTVL.

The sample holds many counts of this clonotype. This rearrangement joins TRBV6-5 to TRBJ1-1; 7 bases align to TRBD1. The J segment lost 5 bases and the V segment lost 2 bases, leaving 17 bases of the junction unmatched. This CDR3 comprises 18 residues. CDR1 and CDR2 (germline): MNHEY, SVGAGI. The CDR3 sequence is CASSYRDSYGNGWTEAFF. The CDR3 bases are TGTGCCAGCAGTTACCGGGACAGCTACGGAAATGGGTGGACTGAAGCTTTCTTT.

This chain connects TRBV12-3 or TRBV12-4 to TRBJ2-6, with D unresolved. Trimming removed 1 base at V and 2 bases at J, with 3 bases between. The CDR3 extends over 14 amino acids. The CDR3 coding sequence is TGTGCCAGCAGTTTAGGGCCTGGGGCCAACGTCCTGACTTTC. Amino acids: CASSLGPGANVLTF.

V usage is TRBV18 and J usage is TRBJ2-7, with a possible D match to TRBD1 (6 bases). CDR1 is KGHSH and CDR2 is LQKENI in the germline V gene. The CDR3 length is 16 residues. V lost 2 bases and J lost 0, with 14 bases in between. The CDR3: CASSPVQGTDSYEQYF. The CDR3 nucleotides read TGTGCCAGCTCACCAGTACAGGGAACCGACTCCTACGAGCAGTACTTC.

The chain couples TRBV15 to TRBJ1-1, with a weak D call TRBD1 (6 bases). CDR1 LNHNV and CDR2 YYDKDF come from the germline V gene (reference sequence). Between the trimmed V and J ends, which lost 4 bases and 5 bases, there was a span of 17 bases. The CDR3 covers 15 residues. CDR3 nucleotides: TGTGCCACCAGCAAACTTGACGGGACAAAAACTGAAGCTTTCTTT. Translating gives CATSKLDGTKTEAFF.

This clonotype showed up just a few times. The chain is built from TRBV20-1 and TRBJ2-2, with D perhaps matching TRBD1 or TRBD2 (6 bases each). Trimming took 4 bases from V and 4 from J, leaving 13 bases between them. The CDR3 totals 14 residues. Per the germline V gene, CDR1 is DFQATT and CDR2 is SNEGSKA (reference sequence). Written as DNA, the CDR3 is TGCAGTGCTAACTCGGGGGCGGGCACCGGGGAGCTGTTTTTT. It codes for CSANSGAGTGELFF.

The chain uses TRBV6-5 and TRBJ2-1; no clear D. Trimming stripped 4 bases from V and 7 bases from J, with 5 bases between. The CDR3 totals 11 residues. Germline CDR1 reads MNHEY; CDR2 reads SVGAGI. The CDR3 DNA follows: TGTGCCAGCAGTTTTTTGAATGAGCAGTTCTTC. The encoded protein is CASSFLNEQFF.

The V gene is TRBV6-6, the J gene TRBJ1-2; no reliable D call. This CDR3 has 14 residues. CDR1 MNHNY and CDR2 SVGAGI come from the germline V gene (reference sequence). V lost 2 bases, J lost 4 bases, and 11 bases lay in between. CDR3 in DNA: TGTGCCAGCAGTTACGCAGCGTTCCCCTATGGCTACACCTTC. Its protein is CASSYAAFPYGYTF.

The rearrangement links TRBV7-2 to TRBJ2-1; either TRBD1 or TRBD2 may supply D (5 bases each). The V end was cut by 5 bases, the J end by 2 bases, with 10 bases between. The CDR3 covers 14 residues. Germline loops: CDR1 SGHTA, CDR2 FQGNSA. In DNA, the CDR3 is TGTGCCAGCAGCCTACGGGACGCCTACAATGAGCAGTTCTTC. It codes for CASSLRDAYNEQFF.